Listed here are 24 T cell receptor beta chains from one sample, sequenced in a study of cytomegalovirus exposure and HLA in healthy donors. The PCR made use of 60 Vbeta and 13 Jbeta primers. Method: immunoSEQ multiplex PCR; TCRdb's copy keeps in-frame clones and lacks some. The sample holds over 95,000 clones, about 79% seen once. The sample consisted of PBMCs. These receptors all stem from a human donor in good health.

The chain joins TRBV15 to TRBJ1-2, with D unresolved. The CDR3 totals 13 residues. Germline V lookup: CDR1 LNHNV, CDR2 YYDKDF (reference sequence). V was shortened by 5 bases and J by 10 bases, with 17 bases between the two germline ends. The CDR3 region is CATSGSGPFDYTF. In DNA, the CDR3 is TGTGCCACCAGCGGGAGCGGGCCCTTCGACTACACCTTC.

The CDR3 sequence is CASSFTGQGAYEQYF. The CDR3 coding sequence is TGTGCCAGCAGTTTCACGGGACAGGGGGCCTACGAGCAGTACTTC. V gene TRBV28 combines with J gene TRBJ2-7; the match to TRBD1 covers 11 bases. Germline-derived CDR1 and CDR2 are MDHEN and SYDVKM. The CDR3 length is 15 residues. The ends lost 3 bases at V and 2 bases at J; junction bases unmatched: 3.

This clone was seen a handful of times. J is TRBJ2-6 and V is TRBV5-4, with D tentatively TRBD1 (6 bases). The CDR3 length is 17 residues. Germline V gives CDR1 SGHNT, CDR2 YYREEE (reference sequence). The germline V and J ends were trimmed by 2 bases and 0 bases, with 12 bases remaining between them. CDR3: CASSLVRGSSGANVLTF. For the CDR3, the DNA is TGTGCCAGCAGCTTAGTCAGGGGATCCTCTGGGGCCAACGTCCTGACTTTC.

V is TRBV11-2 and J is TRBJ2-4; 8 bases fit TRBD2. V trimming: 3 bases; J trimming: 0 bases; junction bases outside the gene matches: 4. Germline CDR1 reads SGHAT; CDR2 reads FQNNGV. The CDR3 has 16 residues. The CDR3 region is CASSFGTRRAKNIQYF. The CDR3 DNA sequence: TGTGCCAGCAGCTTTGGGACTAGACGAGCCAAAAACATTCAGTACTTC.

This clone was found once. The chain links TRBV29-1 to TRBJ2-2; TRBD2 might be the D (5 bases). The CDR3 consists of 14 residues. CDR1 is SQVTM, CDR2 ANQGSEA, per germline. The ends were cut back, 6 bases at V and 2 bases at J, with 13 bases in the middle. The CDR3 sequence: CSVREGPNTGELFF. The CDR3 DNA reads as TGCAGCGTCCGGGAAGGGCCCAACACCGGGGAGCTGTTTTTT.

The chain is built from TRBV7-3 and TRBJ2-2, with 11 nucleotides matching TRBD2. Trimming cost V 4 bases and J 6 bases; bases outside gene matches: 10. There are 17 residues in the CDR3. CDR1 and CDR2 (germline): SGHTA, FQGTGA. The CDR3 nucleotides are TGTGCCAGCAGCTCGATAGCGGGGGGGCCCGCAGCCGGGGAGCTGTTTTTT. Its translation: CASSSIAGGPAAGELFF.

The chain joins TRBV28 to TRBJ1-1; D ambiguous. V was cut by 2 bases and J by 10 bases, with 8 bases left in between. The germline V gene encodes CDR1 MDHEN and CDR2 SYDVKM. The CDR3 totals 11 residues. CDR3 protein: CASSLNRIAFF. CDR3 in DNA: TGTGCCAGCAGTTTAAACAGAATAGCTTTCTTT. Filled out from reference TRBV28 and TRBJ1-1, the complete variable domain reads DVKVTQSSRYLVKRTGEKVFLECVQDMDHENMFWYRQDPGLGLRLIYFSYDVKMKEKGDIPEGYSVSREKKERFSLILESASTNQTSMYLCASSLNRIAFFGQGTRLTVV.

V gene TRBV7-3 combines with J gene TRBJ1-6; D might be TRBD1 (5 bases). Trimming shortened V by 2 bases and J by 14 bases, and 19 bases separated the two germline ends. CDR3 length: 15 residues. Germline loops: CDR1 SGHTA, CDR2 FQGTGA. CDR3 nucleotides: TGTGCCAGCAGCTTAGGGCAGTCTGGGGCCTTCGCCCTCCACTTT. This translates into CASSLGQSGAFALHF. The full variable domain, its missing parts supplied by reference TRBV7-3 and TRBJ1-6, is GAGVSQTPSNKVTEKGKYVELRCDPISGHTALYWYRQSLGQGPEFLIYFQGTGAADDSGLPNDRFFAVRPEGSVSTLKIQRTERGDSAVYLCASSLGQSGAFALHFGNGTRLTVT.

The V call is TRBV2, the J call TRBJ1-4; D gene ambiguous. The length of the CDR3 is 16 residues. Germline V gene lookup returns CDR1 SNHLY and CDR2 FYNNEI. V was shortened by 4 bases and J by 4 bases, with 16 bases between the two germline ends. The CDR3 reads CASSVGSRLGNEKLFF. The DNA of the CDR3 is TGTGCCAGCAGTGTCGGGAGCAGATTGGGTAATGAAAAACTGTTTTTT.

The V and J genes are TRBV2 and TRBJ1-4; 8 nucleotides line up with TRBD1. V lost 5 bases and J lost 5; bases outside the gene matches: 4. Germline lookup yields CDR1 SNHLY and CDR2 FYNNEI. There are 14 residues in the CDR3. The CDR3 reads CASSRQGPNEKLFF. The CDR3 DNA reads TGTGCCAGCAGTAGACAGGGGCCAAATGAAAAACTGTTTTTT.

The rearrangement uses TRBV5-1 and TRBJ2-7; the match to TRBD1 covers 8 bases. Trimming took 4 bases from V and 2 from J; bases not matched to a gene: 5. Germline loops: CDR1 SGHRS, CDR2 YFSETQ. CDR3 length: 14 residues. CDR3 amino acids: CASSTGQGTYEQYF. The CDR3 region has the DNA TGCGCCAGCAGCACCGGACAGGGTACCTACGAGCAGTACTTC.

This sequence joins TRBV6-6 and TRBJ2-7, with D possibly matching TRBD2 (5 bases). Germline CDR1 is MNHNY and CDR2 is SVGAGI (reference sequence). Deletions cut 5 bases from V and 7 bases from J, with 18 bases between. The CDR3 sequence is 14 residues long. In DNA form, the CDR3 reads TGTGCCAGCAGTCGGACCCACCTCTCGGGAGAGCAGTACTTC. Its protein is CASSRTHLSGEQYF.

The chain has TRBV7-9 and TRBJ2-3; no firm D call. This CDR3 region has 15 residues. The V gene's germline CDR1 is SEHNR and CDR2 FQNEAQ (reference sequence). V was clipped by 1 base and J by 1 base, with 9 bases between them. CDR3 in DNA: TGTGCCAGCAGCTTAGACGGCGGTCGCACAGATACGCAGTATTTT. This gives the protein CASSLDGGRTDTQYF. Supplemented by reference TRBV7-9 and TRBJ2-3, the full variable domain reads DTGVSQNPRHKITKRGQNVTFRCDPISEHNRLYWYRQTLGQGPEFLTYFQNEAQLEKSRLLSDRFSAERPKGSFSTLEIQRTEQGDSAMYLCASSLDGGRTDTQYFGPGTRLTVL.

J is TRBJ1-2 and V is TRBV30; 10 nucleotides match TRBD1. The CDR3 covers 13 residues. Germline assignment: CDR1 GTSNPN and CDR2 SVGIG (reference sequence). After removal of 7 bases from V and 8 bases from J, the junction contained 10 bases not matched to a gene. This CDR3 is CAFRTGGREGYTF. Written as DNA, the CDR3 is TGTGCCTTCCGGACAGGGGGTAGGGAAGGCTACACCTTC. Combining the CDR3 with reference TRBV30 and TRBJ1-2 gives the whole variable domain SQTIHQWPATLVQPVGSPLSLECTVEGTSNPNLYWYRQAAGRGLQLLFYSVGIGQISSEVPQNLSASRPQDRQFILSSKKLLLSDSGFYLCAFRTGGREGYTFGSGTRLTVV.

CDR3 nucleotides: TGTGCCAGCAGCCCCTCTTCGACAGGGGAAAAGGAGCAGTACTTC. Translation gives CASSPSSTGEKEQYF. V is TRBV7-2 and J is TRBJ2-7; 8 nucleotides agree with TRBD1. The CDR3 contains 15 residues. Per germline, CDR1 SGHTA and CDR2 FQGNSA. V was pared by 5 bases and J by 7 bases, with 13 bases of the junction left unmatched.

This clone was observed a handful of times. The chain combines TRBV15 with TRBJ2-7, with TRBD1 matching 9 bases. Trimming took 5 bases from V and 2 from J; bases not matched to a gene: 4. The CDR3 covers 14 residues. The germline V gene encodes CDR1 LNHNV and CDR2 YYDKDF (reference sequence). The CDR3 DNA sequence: TGTGCCACCAGCGGACAGGGGACTACCTACGAGCAGTACTTC. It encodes CATSGQGTTYEQYF.

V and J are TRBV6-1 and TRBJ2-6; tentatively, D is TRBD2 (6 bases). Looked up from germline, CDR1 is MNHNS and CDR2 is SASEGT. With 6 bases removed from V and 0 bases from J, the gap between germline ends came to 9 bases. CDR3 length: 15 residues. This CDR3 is CASRAGGSGANVLTF. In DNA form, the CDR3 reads TGTGCCAGCAGGGCCGGGGGCTCTGGGGCCAACGTCCTGACTTTC.

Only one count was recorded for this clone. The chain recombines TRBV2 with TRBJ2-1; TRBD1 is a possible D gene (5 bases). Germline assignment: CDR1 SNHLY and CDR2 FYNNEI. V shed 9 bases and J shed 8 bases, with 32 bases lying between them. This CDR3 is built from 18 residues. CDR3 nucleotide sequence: TGTGCCAGACGACTGGAAAGGGGCAATATACCTACAACGTATGAGCAGTTCTTC. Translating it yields CARRLERGNIPTTYEQFF.

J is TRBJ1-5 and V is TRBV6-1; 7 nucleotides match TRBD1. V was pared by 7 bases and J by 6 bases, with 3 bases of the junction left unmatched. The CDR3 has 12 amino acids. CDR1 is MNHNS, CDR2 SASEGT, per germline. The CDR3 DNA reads TGTGCCAGCATAGGGACAGTTCAGCCCCAGCATTTT. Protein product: CASIGTVQPQHF.

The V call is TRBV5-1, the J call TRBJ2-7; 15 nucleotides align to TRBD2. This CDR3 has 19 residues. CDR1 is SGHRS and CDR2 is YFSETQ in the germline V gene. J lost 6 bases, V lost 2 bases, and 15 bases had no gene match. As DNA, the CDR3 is TGCGCCAGCAGCTTACTACGGACTAGCGGGGGGGCCGGCCTTTCCGAGCAGTACTTC. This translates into CASSLLRTSGGAGLSEQYF.

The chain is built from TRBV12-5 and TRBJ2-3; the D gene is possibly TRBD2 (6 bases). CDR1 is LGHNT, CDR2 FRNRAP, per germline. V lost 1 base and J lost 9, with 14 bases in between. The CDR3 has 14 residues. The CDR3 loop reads CASGLGGIWGTQYF. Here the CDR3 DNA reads TGTGCTAGTGGTTTGGGCGGGATCTGGGGGACGCAGTATTTT.

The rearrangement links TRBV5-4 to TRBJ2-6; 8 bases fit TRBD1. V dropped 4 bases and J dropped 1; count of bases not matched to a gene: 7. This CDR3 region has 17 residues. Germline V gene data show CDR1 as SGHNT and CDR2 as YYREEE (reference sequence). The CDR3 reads CASSTGGIRSGANVLTF. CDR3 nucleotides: TGTGCCAGCAGCACAGGGGGTATTCGATCTGGGGCCAACGTCCTGACTTTC.

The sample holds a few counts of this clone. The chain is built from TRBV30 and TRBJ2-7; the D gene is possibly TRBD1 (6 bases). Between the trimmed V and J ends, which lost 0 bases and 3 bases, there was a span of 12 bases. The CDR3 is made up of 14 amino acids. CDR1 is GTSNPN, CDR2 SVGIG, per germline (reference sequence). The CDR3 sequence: CAWSVGGQLYEQYF. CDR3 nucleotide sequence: TGTGCCTGGAGTGTAGGGGGACAACTCTACGAGCAGTACTTC.

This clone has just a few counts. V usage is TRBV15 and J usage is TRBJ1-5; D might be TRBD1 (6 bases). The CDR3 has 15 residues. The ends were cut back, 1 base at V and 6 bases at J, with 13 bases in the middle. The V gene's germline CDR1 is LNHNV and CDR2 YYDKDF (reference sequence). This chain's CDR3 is CATSRVGTGIQPQHF. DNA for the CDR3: TGTGCCACCAGCAGAGTGGGAACAGGGATTCAGCCCCAGCATTTT. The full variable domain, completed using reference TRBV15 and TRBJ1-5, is DAMVIQNPRYQVTQFGKPVTLSCSQTLNHNVMYWYQQKSSQAPKLLFHYYDKDFNNEADTPDNFQSRRPNTSFCFLDIRSPGLGDTAMYLCATSRVGTGIQPQHFGDGTRLSIL.